This T cell receptor (beta chain) was recorded in a study of blood T cell repertoires in COVID-19 (dated by TCRdb to about 2020). Looking at the study overall: The collaborator samples originated in the United States, Italy and Spain and spanned the acute and convalescent phases of COVID-19. The material from the prospective study consisted of cDNA or gDNA derived from T cells, B-cell-depleted T cells, or PBMCs. Subjects who had been exposed to COVID-19, were actively infected with it, or had recovered from it provided the deeply sampled blood TCRbeta repertoires that made up the dataset. The sample metadata nearly always contained a de-identified subject ID, COVID-19 status, age in years and sex. The repertoires were made available in a free public database intended to serve as a resource for research on the immune response to SARS-CoV-2. The samples were drawn from the first 160 participants of the ongoing ImmuneRACE study and from over 950 subjects provided by 6 global collaborators. Where available, HLA class I and class II types were obtained from metadata supplied by the sample provider rather than from assay-based typing. Results the study describes overall, beyond this receptor: The amount of clinical and demographic metadata varied by source and participant and was provided uncurated.

This clone was detected a few times. Its antigen remains unidentified. Per-base quality was not reported, and no clone a single base away is much larger than it. Participants in the prospective study were enrolled through a virtual design, were aged roughly 18 to 100 years, and lived in approximately 24 United States geographic areas. In the prospective study, cohorts were assigned on the basis of participant-reported clinical history obtained from a screening survey and a study questionnaire. ImmuneRACE Cohort 3 recovered participants were defined by two consecutive negative NP/OP PCR tests, healthcare professional clearance, or symptom resolution. In the prospective study, mobile phlebotomists collected whole blood, serum and a nasopharyngeal or oropharyngeal swab from each participant. Participants in the prospective study had the option to provide additional blood draws and questionnaires over a roughly two-month period. Prospective study blood samples were shipped either frozen or at room temperature before DNA extraction.

From a lookup of the germline V gene, CDR1 and CDR2 are MNHNS and SASEGT. Germline trimming: 1 base from V, 6 bases from J; junction bases outside gene matches: 1. CDR3 length: 15 amino acids, cysteine to phenylalanine. The sequence is cut down to CDR3 DNA, 45 bases in frame from base 1. TCRbeta CDR3 regions were amplified from genomic DNA using the immunoSEQ Assay, a bias-controlled multiplex PCR. The original pipeline was this. The number of nucleated cells in each sample was estimated from the amplification of reference gene primers within the assay. To quantify the absolute abundance of each unique TCRbeta CDR3 rearrangement, sequence reads were collapsed and filtered. For each sample, productive Simpson clonality was calculated as the square root of Simpson's diversity index over productive rearrangements. The clones in this table, taken by TCRdb from immuneACCESS, are in-frame only. Not every clone is retained; where verified, under half of the shortfall comes from an unresolved V gene, and the cause of the rest is unknown. That table supplies the V and J calls and clone size; D and trimming were determined from the DNA. The sample has about 330,000 clones on record, about 88% of them singletons. The ten biggest clones cover approximately 1% of the sample.

Rearrangement joined TRBV6-1 to TRBJ1-6; 9 middle bases align to TRBD1. The receptor's source is a woman aged 25 to 39 who had recovered from COVID-19. Sequencing was done on a sample of PBMCs or T cells enriched from blood (not recorded which). The CDR3 region reads CASSEETGGNSPLHF. The DNA sequence is TGTGCCAGCAGTGAAGAGACAGGGGGTAATTCACCCCTCCACTTT.